This TCR beta chain originates from a study of CD8+CD57+ T cells in acquired aplastic anemia. Only a few counts were recorded for this clonotype. The CDR3 is 11 amino acids. Germline values: CDR1 GTSNPN, CDR2 SVGIG (reference sequence). The germline V and J ends were trimmed by 4 bases and 2 bases, with 5 bases remaining between them. The study profiled TCR beta VDJ and CDR3 using genomic DNA as template. TCRdb fed the reads into MiXCR, producing one record per CDR3 protein. Counted here are under 200,000 distinct CDR3 sequences, approximately 48% occurring once; the ten biggest clones make up roughly 1.8%. Patients chosen for sequencing had shown CD8+CD57+ cell expansion by flow cytometry.

The clonotype originates from a human donor with aplastic anemia. The source material was sorted CD4+, CD8+, or CD8+CD57+ T cells (not recorded which) from PBMCs. The chain recombines TRBV30 with TRBJ1-2; D is undetermined. CDR3 coding DNA: TGTGCCTGGAAACAAAACTATGGCTACACCTTC. As protein: CAWKQNYGYTF.